This entry features one T cell receptor beta chain sequence. The specificity of this receptor is unknown. Nothing much larger sits one base from this clone, and base qualities are not available. These data originate in a study of a mutant IDH1 vaccine in newly diagnosed glioma (TCRdb year 2021). Background on the whole study: The approximately 29 treated patients were approximately 62% male and 37.5% female, with a mean age of around 40 years. For exploratory analyses, about two dozen treated patients had longitudinal TCRB deep sequencing done wherever samples were available. Six visits were used for peripheral blood collection: V03 (baseline), V05, V07, V10, V12 and V13. Prior to enrollment, patients had been given standard therapy consisting of radiotherapy alone, temozolomide alone, or radiochemotherapy with temozolomide, with the combination given to most patients. The research as a whole found: Changes in the top peripheral T cell clonotypes picked up by TCRB sequencing did not appear to be linked to pseudoprogression. Availability determined which PBMC samples were chosen for TCRB deep sequencing. According to the authors, sample limitations meant that analyses of patient blood samples could not be reproduced. Vaccine-induced immune responses across multiple MHC alleles were detected in approximately 94% of patients.

Libraries were prepared through the immunoSEQ multiplex PCR assay. Following the manufacturer's protocol, the hsTCRB Kit was used to amplify rearranged TCR beta chain sequences. An Illumina MiSeq was used to sequence the TCRB libraries. As for the original processing: The proprietary platform of the kit vendor was used for demultiplexing, trimming and gene mapping. This immuneACCESS table, as held by TCRdb, lists in-frame sequences with V and J called but not all clones. Of the missing ones, under half trace to an unresolved V gene in checked studies; the others have no known cause. V and J calls and clone size follow that table, whereas D and trimming were derived from the DNA. A total of 92,000 or so clones appear in this sample, over 75% of them only once. The biggest ten clones account for 5.3% of the sample. The sample's time point label, decoded: baseline, week 1 (first vaccination visit). In light of the paper, this sample's treatment or condition label describes: pre-vaccination baseline after standard-of-care therapy. All donors had newly diagnosed IDH1-mutant astrocytomas of WHO grade 3 or 4 that showed loss of nuclear ATRX. The samples were drawn from NOA16, a multicentre, single-arm, open-label phase I trial in Germany that tested a mutant IDH1 peptide vaccine in humans for the first time. Blood drawn at visit V03 was used as the baseline sample for immunogenicity testing. The DNeasy Blood and Tissue Kit was used to extract genomic DNA from EDTA blood for TCRB sequencing.

CDR1 and CDR2 are read off the germline V gene as KGHSH and LQKENI. There are 12 amino acids in the CDR3, from cysteine to phenylalanine inclusive. Of the read, only the CDR3 DNA is kept; its 36 bases are in frame from base 1. For this chain, trimming is 6 bases at the V end and 7 bases at the J end, and the number of junction bases without a gene match is 5. The chain is assembled from TRBV18 and TRBJ1-1; TRBD1 lines up with 7 middle nucleotides. Sequencing was performed on PBMCs, taken from a glioma patient treated with radiotherapy, temozolomide or both. The TCR originated in a man in his forties with glioma. Some clones in this sample may be carry-over from other donors' samples. The nucleotide sequence reads TGTGCCAGCTCCCGCCAGGGGGGTGAAGCTTTCTTT. Its translation is CASSRQGGEAFF.